The clone carrying this T cell receptor (beta chain) has a single count. Its target is unknown. The data belong to a study of cytomegalovirus exposure and HLA in healthy donors. The CDR3 extends over 15 amino acids. V dropped 1 base and J dropped 10; count of bases not matched to a gene: 9. Germline CDR1 LGHNA, CDR2 YNFKEQ. Study observations and caveats: Subsequent analysis revealed that first-cohort TCR clusters tended to co-occur in the 95 to 150 validation repertoires. Reports credit the classifier with highly specific, highly sensitive diagnosis of cytomegalovirus status.

Using immunoSEQ multiplex PCR, the repertoire was profiled, and TCRdb retains in-frame clones only, with some absent. Among more than 300,000 clones, roughly 85% were seen once, and the ten largest hold under 0.95%. The rearrangement links TRBV4-2 to TRBJ2-1, with 8 bases fitting TRBD1. The specimen was PBMCs. The receptor's source is a woman aged 18-30 years in good health and CMV-seronegative. The CDR3 loop is CASSQAGTGSTEQFF. In DNA form, the CDR3 reads TGTGCCAGCAGCCAAGCTGGGACAGGCTCTACGGAGCAGTTCTTC.